The clone carrying this T cell receptor (beta chain) came up a few times. The sample has other DNA sequences that encode this CDR3 too. The primer mix had 60 Vbeta and 13 Jbeta primers. The protocol was immunoSEQ multiplex PCR, while the TCRdb copy is restricted to in-frame clones and leaves out a portion. The repertoire holds roughly 190,000 clones, roughly 73% seen once, with around 3.2% in the top ten. This sample was included in a study of cytomegalovirus exposure and HLA in healthy donors. Germline V gene lookup returns CDR1 MGHRA and CDR2 YSYEKL. Deletions cut 1 base from V and 4 bases from J, with 8 bases between. The CDR3 runs 13 residues.

V gene TRBV4-1 combines with J gene TRBJ2-7; the D is unclear. Sequencing input: PBMCs. The receptor's source is a female donor in good health and CMV-seronegative. The DNA of the CDR3 is TGCGCCAGCAGCCAAGCCCAGGAATACGAGCAGTACTTC. Translated: CASSQAQEYEQYF.